This record covers a single T cell receptor beta chain. Its matching antigen is unknown. The record originates from a study of CD8+CD57+ T cells in acquired aplastic anemia. Study at large: The sorted CD4+ and CD8+ cells yielded an average around 3.2 ug of DNA. Whole-study results and caveats: Patients were compared with controls for CD8+ Simpson's diversity, and no significant difference emerged. Patients and controls shared roughly 30 CD8+ CDR3 sequences, which appeared highly expressed in patients and within their immunodominant clones.

Patients sequenced had flow cytometry evidence of CD8+CD57+ cell expansion. Diagnosis of severe acquired aplastic anemia applied to all patients. CDR3 and TCR beta VDJ profiling relied on a genomic DNA template. TCRdb re-derived calls from the reads in MiXCR, one entry per CDR3 protein. The sample lists about 240,000 distinct CDR3 sequences; more than 45% were seen once. V was pared by 2 bases and J by 1 base, with 20 bases between. The germline V gene encodes CDR1 DFQATT and CDR2 SNEGSKA (reference sequence). The CDR3 runs to 17 residues. The chain couples TRBV20-1 to TRBJ1-1, with D possibly being TRBD1 (6 bases). The specimen was sorted CD4+, CD8+, or CD8+CD57+ T cells (not recorded which) from PBMCs. The receptor was derived from a human donor with aplastic anemia. The CDR3, as DNA: TGCAGTGCTAGAATCAGGGGTGTCCGTCGGTCGAACACTGAAGCTTTCTTT. It is translated as CSARIRGVRRSNTEAFF.